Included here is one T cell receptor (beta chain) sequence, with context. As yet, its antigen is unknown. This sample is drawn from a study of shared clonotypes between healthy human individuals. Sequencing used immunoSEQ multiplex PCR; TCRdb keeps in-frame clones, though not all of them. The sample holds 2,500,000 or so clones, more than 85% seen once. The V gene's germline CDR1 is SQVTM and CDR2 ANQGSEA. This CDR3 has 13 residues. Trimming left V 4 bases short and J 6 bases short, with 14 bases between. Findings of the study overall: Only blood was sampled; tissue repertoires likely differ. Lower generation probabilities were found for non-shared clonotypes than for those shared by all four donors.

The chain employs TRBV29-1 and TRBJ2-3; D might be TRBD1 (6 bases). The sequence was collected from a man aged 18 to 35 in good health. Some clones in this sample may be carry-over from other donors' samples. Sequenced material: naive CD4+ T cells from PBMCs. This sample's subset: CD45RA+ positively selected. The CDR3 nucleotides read TGCAGCGTTGGAATTTTGGGGGCCGATACGCAGTATTTT. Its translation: CSVGILGADTQYF.